This T cell receptor beta chain appears in the sequencing data of a study of cytomegalovirus exposure and HLA in healthy donors. Findings and limits, study-wide: A later analysis showed HLA-associated TCR beta chains outstripping equally common others in clonal expansion. Later analysis identified a missense DCLRE1C variant that was linked to TCR beta V- and J-gene trimming.

Donors were ostensibly healthy at sampling, although undocumented immune exposures were probable. PCR employed 60 Vbeta and 13 Jbeta primers. Profiled with immunoSEQ multiplex PCR; TCRdb holds only in-frame clones, not every one. The repertoire has over 150,000 clones, about 80% of them found once; the top ten carry more than 9.5%. Germline loops: CDR1 SQVTM, CDR2 ANQGSEA. V gave up 5 bases and J gave up 1 base; unmatched junction bases: 1. This CDR3 is 13 amino acids long. There are a few counts of this clone. Its antigen is currently unknown. At the DNA level, this CDR3 is encoded by other sequences in the same sample as well.

The V call is TRBV29-1, the J call TRBJ2-3; 9 bases fit TRBD1. Material: PBMCs. This sequence originates from a man between 18 and 35 years old in good health and CMV-seropositive. The CDR3: CSVRQGGTDTQYF. CDR3 nucleotides: TGCAGCGTTAGACAGGGGGGCACAGATACGCAGTATTTT.